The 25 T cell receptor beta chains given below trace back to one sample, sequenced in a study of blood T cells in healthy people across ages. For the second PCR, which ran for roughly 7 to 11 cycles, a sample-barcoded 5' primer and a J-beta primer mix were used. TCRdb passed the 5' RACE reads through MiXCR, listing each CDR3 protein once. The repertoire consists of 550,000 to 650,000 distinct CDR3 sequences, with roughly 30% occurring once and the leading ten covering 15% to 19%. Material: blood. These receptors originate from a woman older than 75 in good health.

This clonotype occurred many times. CDR3 nucleotides: TGTGCCAGCAGTTTGATACACCGTAATGAGCAGTTCTTC. Protein product: CASSLIHRNEQFF. The V and J genes are TRBV28 and TRBJ2-1; D is uncertain. This CDR3 comprises 13 residues. Germline-derived CDR1 and CDR2 are MDHEN and SYDVKM. Trimming removed 3 bases at V and 7 bases at J, with 10 bases between.

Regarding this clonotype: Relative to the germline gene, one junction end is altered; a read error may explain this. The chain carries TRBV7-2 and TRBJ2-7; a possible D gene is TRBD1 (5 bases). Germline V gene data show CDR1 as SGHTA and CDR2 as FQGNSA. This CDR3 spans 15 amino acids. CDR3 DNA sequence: TGTGCCAGCAGCCTAGAAGGACACAGCTCCTACAAGCAGTACTTC. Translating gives CASSLEGHSSYKQYF.

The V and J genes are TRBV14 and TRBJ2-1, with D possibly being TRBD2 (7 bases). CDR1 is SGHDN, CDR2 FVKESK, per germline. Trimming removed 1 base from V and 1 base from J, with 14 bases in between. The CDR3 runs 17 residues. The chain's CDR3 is CASSQVGASGSYNEQFF. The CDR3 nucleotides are TGTGCCAGCAGCCAAGTGGGGGCTAGCGGTTCCTACAATGAGCAGTTCTTC.

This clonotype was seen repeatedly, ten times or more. CDR3 loop: CAWTGGGGYTF. The DNA for the CDR3 is TGTGCCTGGACAGGGGGAGGCGGCTACACCTTC. The J gene is TRBJ1-2, the V gene TRBV30, with 7 positions matching TRBD1. The germline CDR1 and CDR2 sequences are GTSNPN and SVGIG (reference sequence). The CDR3 loop spans 11 amino acids. With 4 bases clipped from V and 8 bases from J, the junction kept 4 bases outside the gene matches.

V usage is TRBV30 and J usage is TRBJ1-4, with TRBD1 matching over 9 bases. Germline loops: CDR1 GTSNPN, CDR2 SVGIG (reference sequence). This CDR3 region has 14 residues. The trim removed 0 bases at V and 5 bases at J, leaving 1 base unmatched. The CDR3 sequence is CAWSVTGGNEKLFF. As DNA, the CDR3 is TGTGCCTGGAGTGTGACAGGGGGGAATGAAAAACTGTTTTTT.

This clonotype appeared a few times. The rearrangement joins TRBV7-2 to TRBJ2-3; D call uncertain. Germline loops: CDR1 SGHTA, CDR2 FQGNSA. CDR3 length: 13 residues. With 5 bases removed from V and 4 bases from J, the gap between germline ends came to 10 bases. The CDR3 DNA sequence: TGTGCCAGCAGCCCGAGACTCCCAGATACGCAGTATTTT. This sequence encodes CASSPRLPDTQYF. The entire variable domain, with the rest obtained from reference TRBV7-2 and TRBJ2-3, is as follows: GAGVSQSPSNKVTEKGKDVELRCDPISGHTALYWYRQSLGQGLEFLIYFQGNSAPDKSGLPSDRFSAERTGGSVSTLTIQRTQQEDSAVYLCASSPRLPDTQYFGPGTRLTVL.

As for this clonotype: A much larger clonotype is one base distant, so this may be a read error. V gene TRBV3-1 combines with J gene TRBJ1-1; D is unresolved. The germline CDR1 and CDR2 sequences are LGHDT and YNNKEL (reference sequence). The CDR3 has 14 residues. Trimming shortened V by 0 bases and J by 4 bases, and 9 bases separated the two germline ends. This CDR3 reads CASSQDWGTTEAFF. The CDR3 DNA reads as TGTGCCAGCAGCCAAGATTGGGGAACCACTGAAGCTTTCTTT.

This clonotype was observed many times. The CDR3 protein is CASTDRQETQYF. The CDR3 nucleotides read TGTGCCAGCACGGACAGACAAGAGACCCAGTACTTC. The chain carries TRBV3-1 and TRBJ2-5; TRBD1 might be the D (6 bases). The CDR3 spans 12 residues. The V end lost 7 bases, the J end lost 2 bases, and 8 bases lay between the germline ends. Germline V gene sequence: CDR1 LGHDT, CDR2 YNNKEL (reference sequence).

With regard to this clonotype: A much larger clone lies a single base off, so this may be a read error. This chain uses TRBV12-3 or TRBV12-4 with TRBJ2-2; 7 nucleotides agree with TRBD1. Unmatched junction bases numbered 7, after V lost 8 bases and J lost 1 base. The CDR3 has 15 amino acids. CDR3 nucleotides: TGTGCCAGCGGGGTCGACAGGGTGAACACCGGGGAGCTGTTTTTT. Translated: CASGVDRVNTGELFF.

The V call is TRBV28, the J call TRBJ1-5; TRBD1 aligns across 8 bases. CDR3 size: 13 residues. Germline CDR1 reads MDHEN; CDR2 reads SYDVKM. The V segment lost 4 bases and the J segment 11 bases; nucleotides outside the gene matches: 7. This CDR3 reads CASSSMNRGAQHF. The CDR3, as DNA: TGTGCCAGCAGTTCGATGAACAGGGGGGCCCAGCATTTT.

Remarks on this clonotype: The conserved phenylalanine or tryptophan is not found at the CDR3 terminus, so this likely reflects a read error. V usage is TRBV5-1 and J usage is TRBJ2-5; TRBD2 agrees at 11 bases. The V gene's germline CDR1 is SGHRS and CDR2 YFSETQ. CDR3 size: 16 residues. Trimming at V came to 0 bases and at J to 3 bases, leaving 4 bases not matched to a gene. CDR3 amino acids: CASSLEGTSGKETQYN. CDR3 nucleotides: TGCGCCAGCAGCTTGGAGGGGACTAGCGGAAAAGAGACCCAGTACAAC.

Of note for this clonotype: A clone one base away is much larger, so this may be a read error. CDR3 residues: CSARLVGGRDTQYF. CDR3 sequence (DNA): TGCAGTGCTAGGCTGGTGGGGGGGAGAGATACGCAGTATTTT. The chain recombines TRBV20-1 with TRBJ2-3; 7 bases map to TRBD2. This CDR3 region has 14 residues. Germline trimming cut 3 bases from V and 5 bases from J; bases unmatched to any gene: 8. Germline V gene data show CDR1 as DFQATT and CDR2 as SNEGSKA (reference sequence).

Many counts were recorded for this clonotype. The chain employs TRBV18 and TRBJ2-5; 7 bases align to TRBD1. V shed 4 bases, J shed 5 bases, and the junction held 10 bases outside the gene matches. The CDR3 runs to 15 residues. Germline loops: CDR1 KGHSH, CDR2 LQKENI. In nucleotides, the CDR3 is TGTGCCAGCTCACGGCGGTCGACAGGGCATGAGACCCAGTACTTC. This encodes CASSRRSTGHETQYF.

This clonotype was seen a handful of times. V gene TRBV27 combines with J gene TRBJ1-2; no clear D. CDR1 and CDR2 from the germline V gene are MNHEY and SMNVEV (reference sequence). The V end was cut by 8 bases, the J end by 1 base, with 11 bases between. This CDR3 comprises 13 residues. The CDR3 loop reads CASGEEGNYGYTF. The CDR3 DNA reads TGTGCCAGCGGCGAGGAGGGTAACTATGGCTACACCTTC.

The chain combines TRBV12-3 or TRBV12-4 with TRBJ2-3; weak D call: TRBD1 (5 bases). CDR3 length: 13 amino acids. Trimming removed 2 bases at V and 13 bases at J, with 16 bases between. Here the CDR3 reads CASSLYGADAEYF. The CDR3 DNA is TGTGCCAGCAGTTTATATGGGGCAGATGCGGAGTATTTT.

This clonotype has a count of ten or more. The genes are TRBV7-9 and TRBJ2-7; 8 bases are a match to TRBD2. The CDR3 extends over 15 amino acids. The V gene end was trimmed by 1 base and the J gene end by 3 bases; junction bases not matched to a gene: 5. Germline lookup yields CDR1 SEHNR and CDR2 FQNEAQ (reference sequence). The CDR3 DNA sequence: TGTGCCAGCAGCTTAGGACCGGGGGGGATCTACGAGCAGTACTTC. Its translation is CASSLGPGGIYEQYF.

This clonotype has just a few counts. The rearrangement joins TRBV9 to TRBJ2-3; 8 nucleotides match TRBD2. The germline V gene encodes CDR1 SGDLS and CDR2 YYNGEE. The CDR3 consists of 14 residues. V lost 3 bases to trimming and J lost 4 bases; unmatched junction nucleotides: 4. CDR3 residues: CASSGRGVADTQYF. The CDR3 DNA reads TGTGCCAGCAGCGGGCGGGGGGTAGCAGATACGCAGTATTTT.

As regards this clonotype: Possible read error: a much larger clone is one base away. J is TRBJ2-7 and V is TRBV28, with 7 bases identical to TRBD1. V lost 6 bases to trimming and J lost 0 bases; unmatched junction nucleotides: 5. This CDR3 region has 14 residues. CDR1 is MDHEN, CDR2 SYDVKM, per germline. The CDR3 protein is CASRTGQISYEQYF. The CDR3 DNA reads TGTGCCAGCAGAACGGGACAGATCTCCTACGAGCAGTACTTC. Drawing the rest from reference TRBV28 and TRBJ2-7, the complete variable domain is DVKVTQSSRYLVKRTGEKVFLECVQDMDHENMFWYRQDPGLGLRLIYFSYDVKMKEKGDIPEGYSVSREKKERFSLILESASTNQTSMYLCASRTGQISYEQYFGPGTRLTVT.

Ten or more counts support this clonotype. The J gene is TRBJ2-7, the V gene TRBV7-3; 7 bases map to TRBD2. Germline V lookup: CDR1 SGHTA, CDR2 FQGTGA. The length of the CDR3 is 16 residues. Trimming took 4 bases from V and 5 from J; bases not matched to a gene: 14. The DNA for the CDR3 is TGTGCCAGCAGCTCTCTAGGAGCGGGGAATTTTAACGAGCAGTACTTC. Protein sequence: CASSSLGAGNFNEQYF.

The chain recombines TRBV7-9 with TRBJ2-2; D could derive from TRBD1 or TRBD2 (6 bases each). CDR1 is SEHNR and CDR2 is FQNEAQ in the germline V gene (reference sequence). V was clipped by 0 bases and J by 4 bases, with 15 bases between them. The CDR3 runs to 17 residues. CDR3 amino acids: CASSLAGGTFGTGELFF. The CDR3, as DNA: TGTGCCAGCAGCTTAGCGGGGGGCACGTTCGGCACCGGGGAGCTGTTTTTT.

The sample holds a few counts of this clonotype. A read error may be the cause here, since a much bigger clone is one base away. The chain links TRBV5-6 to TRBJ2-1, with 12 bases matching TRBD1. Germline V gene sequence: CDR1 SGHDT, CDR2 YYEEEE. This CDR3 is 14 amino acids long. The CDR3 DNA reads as TGTGTCAGCAGCTGGGACAGGGGGCTAGGGGAGCAGTTCTTC. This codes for CVSSWDRGLGEQFF.

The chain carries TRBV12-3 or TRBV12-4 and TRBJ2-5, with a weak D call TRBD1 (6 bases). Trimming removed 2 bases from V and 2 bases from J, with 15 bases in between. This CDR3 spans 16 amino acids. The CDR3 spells CASSLRVGAIQETQYF. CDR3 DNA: TGTGCCAGCAGTTTACGAGTGGGGGCCATACAAGAGACCCAGTACTTC.

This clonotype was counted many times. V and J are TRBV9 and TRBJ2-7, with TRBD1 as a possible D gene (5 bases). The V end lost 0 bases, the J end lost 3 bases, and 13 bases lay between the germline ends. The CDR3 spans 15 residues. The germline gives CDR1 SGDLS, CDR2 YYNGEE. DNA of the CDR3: TGTGCCAGCAGCGTAGAGGCAGGGTTAGACTACGAGCAGTACTTC. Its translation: CASSVEAGLDYEQYF. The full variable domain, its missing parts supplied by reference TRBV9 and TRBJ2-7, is DSGVTQTPKHLITATGQRVTLRCSPRSGDLSVYWYQQSLDQGLQFLIQYYNGEERAKGNILERFSAQQFPDLHSELNLSSLELGDSALYFCASSVEAGLDYEQYFGPGTRLTVT.

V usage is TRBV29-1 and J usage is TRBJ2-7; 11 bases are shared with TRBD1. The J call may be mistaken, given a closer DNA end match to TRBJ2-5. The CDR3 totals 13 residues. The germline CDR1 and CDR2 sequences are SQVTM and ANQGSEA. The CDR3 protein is CSVRTGGGETQYF. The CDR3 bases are TGCAGCGTTCGGACAGGGGGCGGAGAGACCCAGTACTTC.

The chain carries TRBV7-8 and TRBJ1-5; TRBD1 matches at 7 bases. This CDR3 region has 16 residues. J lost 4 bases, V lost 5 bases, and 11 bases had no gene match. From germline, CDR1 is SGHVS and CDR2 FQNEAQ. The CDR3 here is CASSEGQGGANQPQHF. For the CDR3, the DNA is TGTGCCAGCAGCGAGGGCCAAGGGGGCGCGAATCAGCCCCAGCATTTT.